The source of this T cell receptor beta chain is a study of molecular identifiers for immune sequencing clone quantification. The CDR3 covers 11 residues. V lost 8 bases and J lost 5, with 9 bases in between. From germline, CDR1 is SGHAT and CDR2 FQNNGV. Findings and caveats of the study: Reports indicate spiked Jurkat TCR RNA from one cell could be found among about 1.1 million naive cells.

In the case of this clonotype: Its antigen is undetermined.

Previously described methods and listed TCR primers produced bulk TCR libraries. TCRdb fed the PCR reads into MiXCR, producing one record per CDR3 protein. The sample has roughly 71,000 distinct CDR3 sequences, 18% seen once. Naive CD8 T cells, phenotype CD8+CD4-CCR7+CD45RA+, were sorted. This clonotype originated in a human donor in good health. Some libraries in this study had Jurkat cell RNA spiked in. The rearrangement links TRBV11-2 to TRBJ2-5; D is uncertain. Sequenced: naive CD8+ T cells from blood, with Jurkat cell RNA spiked in. Specified subset: FACS-sorted CD8+CD4-CCR7+CD45RA+ naive T cells. The CDR3 loop is CASGTLETQYF. The CDR3 nucleotides are TGTGCCAGCGGTACTTTGGAGACCCAGTACTTC.